The 20 T cell receptor beta chains listed next were all sequenced from one sample in a study of CD8 T cells in Susac syndrome. RNA, at 0.5 to 1 ug, was reverse transcribed with random hexamers. Using its own MiXCR run on the immunoSEQ multiplex PCR reads, TCRdb lists one record per CDR3 protein. The sample includes roughly 130,000 distinct CDR3 sequences, approximately 94% seen only once; the top ten take 0.095% to 0.15%. The specimen was CD4+ T cells from PBMCs. These receptors were obtained from a human donor with multiple sclerosis.

The rearrangement joins TRBV27 to TRBJ2-7, with 9 bases that match TRBD1. Germline trimming cut 4 bases from V and 6 bases from J; bases unmatched to any gene: 7. CDR1 is MNHEY and CDR2 is SMNVEV in the germline V gene (reference sequence). The CDR3 is made up of 14 amino acids. The CDR3 DNA follows: TGTGCCAGCAGTTCCGGACAGGGGTTGAGCGAGCAGTACTTC. Its protein is CASSSGQGLSEQYF.

The chain joins TRBV9 to TRBJ2-3; D possibly corresponds to TRBD1 (5 bases). Between the trimmed V and J ends, which lost 2 bases and 3 bases, there was a span of 10 bases. Germline V CDR1 and CDR2: SGDLS, YYNGEE. This CDR3 spans 14 amino acids. The CDR3 is CASSVQGATDTQYF. The DNA of the CDR3 is TGTGCCAGCAGCGTCCAAGGGGCTACAGATACGCAGTATTTT.

The DNA of the CDR3 is TGTGCCAGCATTAGTCTAGCGAGCAATGAGCAGTTCTTC. This translates into CASISLASNEQFF. The genes are TRBV3-1 and TRBJ2-1, with D perhaps TRBD2 (6 bases). This CDR3 comprises 13 residues. V dropped 7 bases and J dropped 6 bases, with 13 bases sitting between them. Germline values: CDR1 LGHDT, CDR2 YNNKEL (reference sequence).

The chain employs TRBV6-5 and TRBJ2-7, with D uncertain. The germline CDR1 and CDR2 sequences are MNHEY and SVGAGI. CDR3 length equals 15 residues. Trimming pared 3 bases from V and 0 bases from J, leaving 12 bases between. CDR3 protein: CASSYARAHSYEQYF. DNA of the CDR3: TGTGCCAGCAGTTATGCGAGAGCCCACTCCTACGAGCAGTACTTC.

V usage is TRBV28 and J usage is TRBJ1-5, with TRBD1 identical over 7 bases. The germline V gene has CDR1 MDHEN and CDR2 SYDVKM. Trimming cost V 4 bases and J 7 bases; bases outside gene matches: 10. The CDR3 runs to 15 residues. This CDR3 is CASSSRDRHKQPQHF. The CDR3 nucleotides are TGTGCCAGCAGTTCGCGGGACAGACACAAGCAGCCCCAGCATTTT.

CDR3 DNA: TGTGCCAGCAGCCCTCCCCTTGTCGGGATCCAAGAGACCCAGTACTTC. Translated, it gives CASSPPLVGIQETQYF. V usage is TRBV11-2 and J usage is TRBJ2-5; the D gene is possibly TRBD2 (5 bases). Trimming cost V 5 bases and J 1 base, with 17 bases left between them. The CDR3 has 16 residues. Germline-derived CDR1 and CDR2 are SGHAT and FQNNGV.

This sequence joins TRBV30 and TRBJ1-4, with D hard to call. This CDR3 spans 15 amino acids. The germline V gene has CDR1 GTSNPN and CDR2 SVGIG (reference sequence). Trimming shortened V by 0 bases and J by 8 bases, and 16 bases separated the two germline ends. In DNA form, the CDR3 reads TGTGCCTGGAGTGTTGGAGGGAAGATTAGAGAAAAACTGTTTTTT. Its protein is CAWSVGGKIREKLFF.

V is TRBV30 and J is TRBJ2-7; unclear D gene. The CDR3 runs 11 residues. Germline V gives CDR1 GTSNPN, CDR2 SVGIG (reference sequence). The V end lost 7 bases, the J end lost 0 bases, and 7 bases lay between the germline ends. Here the CDR3 DNA reads TGTGCCTACCAGAACTCCTACGAGCAGTACTTC. Translated, it gives CAYQNSYEQYF.

The chain is built from TRBV20-1 and TRBJ2-2, with D possibly matching TRBD1 (6 bases). The V gene's germline CDR1 is DFQATT and CDR2 SNEGSKA (reference sequence). This CDR3 region has 14 residues. V was shortened by 3 bases and J by 3 bases, with 11 bases between the two germline ends. This CDR3 is CSARSRGHTGELFF. CDR3 DNA: TGCAGTGCTAGGAGCAGGGGCCACACCGGGGAGCTGTTTTTT.

V gene TRBV6-2 or TRBV6-3 combines with J gene TRBJ2-5; perhaps TRBD1 as D (5 bases). This CDR3 has 16 amino acids. Germline loops: CDR1 MNHEY, CDR2 SVGEGT. V lost 4 bases to trimming and J lost 5 bases, with 20 bases between them. The CDR3 spells CASSSARTGLGETQYF. The CDR3 DNA sequence: TGTGCCAGCAGTTCTGCCCGTACAGGTCTCGGGGAGACCCAGTACTTC.

The chain carries TRBV7-9 and TRBJ2-5, with D possibly matching TRBD1 (5 bases). Trimming left V 11 bases short and J 5 bases short, with 12 bases between. In germline, CDR1 is SEHNR, CDR2 FQNEAQ (reference sequence). This CDR3 region has 11 residues. The chain's CDR3 is CALQKGETQYF. The CDR3 nucleotides are TGTGCCCTGCAGAAGGGGGAGACCCAGTACTTC.

V is TRBV7-8 and J is TRBJ1-4; TRBD1 might be the D (6 bases). Looked up from germline, CDR1 is SGHVS and CDR2 is FQNEAQ. Trimming took off 5 bases at V and 0 bases at J, with 10 bases between the two ends. The CDR3 sequence is 15 residues long. CDR3 loop: CASSTHRATNEKLFF. The CDR3 DNA is TGTGCCAGCAGCACACACAGGGCAACTAATGAAAAACTGTTTTTT.

V usage is TRBV12-3 or TRBV12-4 and J usage is TRBJ1-2; D is perhaps TRBD1 (5 bases). CDR3 length equals 12 residues. Trimming removed 4 bases at V and 2 bases at J, with 5 bases between. This CDR3 is CASSSGNYGYTF. The CDR3 DNA sequence: TGTGCCAGCAGTTCAGGGAACTATGGCTACACCTTC.

The chain has TRBV2 and TRBJ1-2; D not certain. V was clipped by 4 bases and J by 8 bases, with 5 bases between them. The germline CDR1 and CDR2 sequences are SNHLY and FYNNEI. CDR3 length equals 10 residues. The CDR3 sequence is CASSVTGYTF. The CDR3 nucleotides are TGTGCCAGCAGTGTTACGGGCTACACCTTC. Variable domain in full (rest from reference TRBV2 and TRBJ1-2): EPEVTQTPSHQVTQMGQEVILRCVPISNHLYFYWYRQILGQKVEFLVSFYNNEISEKSEIFDDQFSVERPDGSNFTLKIRSTKLEDSAMYFCASSVTGYTFGSGTRLTVV.

The genes are TRBV7-2 and TRBJ2-3; 7 nucleotides line up with TRBD2. Germline V gives CDR1 SGHTA, CDR2 FQGNSA. Losses at the gene ends were 3 bases for V and 4 bases for J; bases not matched to a gene: 1. The CDR3 is 13 amino acids. The CDR3 spells CASSFAGADTQYF. The CDR3 region has the DNA TGTGCCAGCAGCTTCGCGGGGGCAGATACGCAGTATTTT.

This CDR3 is CASSYSTSGASSYNSPLHF. For the CDR3, the DNA is TGTGCCAGCAGTTACTCGACGTCGGGGGCGAGCTCCTATAATTCACCCCTCCACTTT. This chain joins TRBV6-5 and TRBJ1-6; possible D gene TRBD1, 6 bases. Trimming removed 0 bases from V and 0 bases from J, with 15 bases in between. The CDR3 is 19 residues long. Germline CDR1 and CDR2: MNHEY and SVGAGI.

V is TRBV13 and J is TRBJ2-2, with a possible D match to TRBD1 (6 bases). V was clipped by 3 bases and J by 3 bases, with 11 bases between them. This CDR3 contains 15 residues. The germline V gene has CDR1 PRHDT and CDR2 FYEKMQ (reference sequence). CDR3 loop: CASSFAQGYTGELFF. The CDR3 nucleotides read TGTGCCAGCAGCTTCGCACAGGGCTACACCGGGGAGCTGTTTTTT.

This chain uses TRBV20-1 with TRBJ1-2, with TRBD1 identical over 12 bases. The CDR3 consists of 14 residues. V lost 1 base to trimming and J lost 8 bases; unmatched junction nucleotides: 5. The germline V gene has CDR1 DFQATT and CDR2 SNEGSKA (reference sequence). The chain's CDR3 is CSARGDRGRGGYTF. The DNA of the CDR3 is TGCAGTGCTAGAGGGGACAGGGGGCGAGGCGGCTACACCTTC.

This chain connects TRBV12-3 or TRBV12-4 to TRBJ2-3; D remains ambiguous. V was trimmed by 4 bases and J by 5 bases, leaving 10 bases between them. There are 13 residues in the CDR3. The DNA for the CDR3 is TGTGCCAGCAGTTCCCTTACAGTAGATACGCAGTATTTT. Protein: CASSSLTVDTQYF.

This clonotype was seen once. The chain couples TRBV6-2 or TRBV6-3 to TRBJ2-7, with D unresolved. From germline, CDR1 is MNHEY and CDR2 SVGEGT. Trimming pared 7 bases from V and 4 bases from J, leaving 8 bases between. The CDR3 has 11 residues. CDR3 sequence reads: CASTDLYEQYF. CDR3 sequence (DNA): TGTGCCAGCACGGACCTGTACGAGCAGTACTTC.